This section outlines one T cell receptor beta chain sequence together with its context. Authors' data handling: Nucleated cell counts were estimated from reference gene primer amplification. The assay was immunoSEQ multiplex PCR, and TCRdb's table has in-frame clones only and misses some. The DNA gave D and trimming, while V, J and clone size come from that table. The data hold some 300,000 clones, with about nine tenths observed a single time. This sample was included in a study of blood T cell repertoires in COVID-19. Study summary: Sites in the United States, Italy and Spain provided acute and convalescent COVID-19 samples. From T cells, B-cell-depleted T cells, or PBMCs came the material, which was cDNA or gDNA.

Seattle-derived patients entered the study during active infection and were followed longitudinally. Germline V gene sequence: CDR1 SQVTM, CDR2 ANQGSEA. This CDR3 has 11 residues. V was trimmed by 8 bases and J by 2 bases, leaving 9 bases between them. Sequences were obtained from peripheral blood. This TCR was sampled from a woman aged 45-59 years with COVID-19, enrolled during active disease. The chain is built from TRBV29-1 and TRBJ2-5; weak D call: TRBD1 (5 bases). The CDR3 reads CSSGQQETQYF. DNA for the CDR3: TGCAGCTCTGGACAACAAGAGACCCAGTACTTC.